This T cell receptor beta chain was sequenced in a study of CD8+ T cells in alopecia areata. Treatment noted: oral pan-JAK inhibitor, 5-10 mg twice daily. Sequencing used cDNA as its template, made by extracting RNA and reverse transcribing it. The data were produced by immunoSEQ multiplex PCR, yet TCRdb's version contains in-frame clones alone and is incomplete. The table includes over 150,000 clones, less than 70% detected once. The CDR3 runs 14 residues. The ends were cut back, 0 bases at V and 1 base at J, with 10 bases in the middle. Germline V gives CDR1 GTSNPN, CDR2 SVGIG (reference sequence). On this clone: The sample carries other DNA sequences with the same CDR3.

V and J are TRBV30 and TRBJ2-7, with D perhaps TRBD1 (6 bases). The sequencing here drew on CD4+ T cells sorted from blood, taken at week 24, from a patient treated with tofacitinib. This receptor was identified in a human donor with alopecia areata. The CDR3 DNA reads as TGTGCCTGGAGTGTAGGGCAGGGGTCCTACGAGCAGTACTTC. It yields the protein CAWSVGQGSYEQYF. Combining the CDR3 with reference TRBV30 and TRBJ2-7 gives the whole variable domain SQTIHQWPATLVQPVGSPLSLECTVEGTSNPNLYWYRQAAGRGLQLLFYSVGIGQISSEVPQNLSASRPQDRQFILSSKKLLLSDSGFYLCAWSVGQGSYEQYFGPGTRLTVT.